This record covers a single T cell receptor (beta chain). This specimen belongs to a study of blood T cell repertoires in COVID-19. Study in general: The study drew acute and convalescent COVID-19 samples from the United States, Italy and Spain. Nucleic acid was either cDNA or gDNA, and it came from T cells, B-cell-depleted T cells, or PBMCs.

V dropped 2 bases and J dropped 2 bases, with 12 bases sitting between them. Germline CDR1 SGHKS, CDR2 YYEKEE (reference sequence). The CDR3 length is 15 residues. Under the authors' procedure: Reference gene primer amplification in the assay estimated nucleated cell counts. The method was immunoSEQ multiplex PCR; TCRdb's version includes in-frame clones alone and lacks a portion of them. The V and J calls and clone size were taken over from that table, and D and trimming were inferred from the DNA. The table has around 140,000 clones, under 90% seen once. The sequencing input was peripheral blood. The origin of this receptor is a man in his 70s who had recovered from COVID-19. The J gene is TRBJ2-3, the V gene TRBV5-5, with D possibly matching TRBD1 (6 bases). CDR3: CASSFRGEATDTQYF. CDR3 sequence (DNA): TGTGCCAGCAGCTTCAGGGGAGAGGCCACAGATACGCAGTATTTT.